In this sample, the clone carrying this TCR beta chain turned up many times. Its antigen is currently unknown. This specimen comes from a study of molecular identifiers for immune sequencing clone quantification. Study-level results: Spiked TCR RNA from one Jurkat cell reportedly showed up when mixed among one million naive cells.

V lost 3 bases to trimming and J lost 3 bases, with 13 bases between them. The CDR3 contains 15 residues. Germline CDR1 reads SGHKS; CDR2 reads YYEKEE (reference sequence). A CD8+CD4-CCR7+CD45RA+ gate was used to sort naive CD8 T cells. Listed TCR primers, together with previously described methods, were used for the bulk TCR libraries. MiXCR was run by TCRdb on the PCR reads, yielding one entry per CDR3 protein. The profile shows nearly 650,000 distinct CDR3 sequences, over 25% of them singletons. The receptor comes from a human donor in good health. Some libraries in this study had Jurkat cell RNA spiked in. The chain joins TRBV5-5 to TRBJ1-3; the D gene is possibly TRBD1 (6 bases). Sequencing was carried out using naive CD8+ T cells from blood, with Jurkat cell RNA spiked in. Subset reported: FACS-sorted CD8+CD4-CCR7+CD45RA+ naive T cells. CDR3 in amino acids: CASSSSRGSGNTIYF. The DNA for the CDR3 is TGTGCCAGCAGCTCCAGCAGGGGAAGTGGAAACACCATATATTTT.